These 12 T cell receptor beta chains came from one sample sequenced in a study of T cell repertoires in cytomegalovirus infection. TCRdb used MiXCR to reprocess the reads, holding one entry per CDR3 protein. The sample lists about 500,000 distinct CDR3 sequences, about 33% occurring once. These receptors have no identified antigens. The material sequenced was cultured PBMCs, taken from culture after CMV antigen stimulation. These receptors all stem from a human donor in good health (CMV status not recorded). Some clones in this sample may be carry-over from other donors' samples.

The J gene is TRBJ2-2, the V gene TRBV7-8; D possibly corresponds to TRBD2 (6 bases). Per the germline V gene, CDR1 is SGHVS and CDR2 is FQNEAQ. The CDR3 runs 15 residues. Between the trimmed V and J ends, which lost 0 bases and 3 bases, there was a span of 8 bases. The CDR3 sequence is CASSLAGGYTGELFF. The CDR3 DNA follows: TGTGCCAGCAGCTTAGCCGGGGGTTACACCGGGGAGCTGTTTTTT.

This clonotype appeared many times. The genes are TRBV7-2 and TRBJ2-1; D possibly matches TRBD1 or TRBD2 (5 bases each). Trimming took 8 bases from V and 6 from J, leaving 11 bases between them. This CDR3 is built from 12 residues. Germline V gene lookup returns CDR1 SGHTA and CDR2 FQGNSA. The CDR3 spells CASLGGGNEQFF. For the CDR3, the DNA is TGTGCCAGCCTAGGTGGGGGCAATGAGCAGTTCTTC.

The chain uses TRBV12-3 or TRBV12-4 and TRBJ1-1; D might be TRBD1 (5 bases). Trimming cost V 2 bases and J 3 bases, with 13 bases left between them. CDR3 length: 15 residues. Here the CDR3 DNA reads TGTGCCAGCAGTTTATACGGGACCCGGCACACTGAAGCTTTCTTT. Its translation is CASSLYGTRHTEAFF.

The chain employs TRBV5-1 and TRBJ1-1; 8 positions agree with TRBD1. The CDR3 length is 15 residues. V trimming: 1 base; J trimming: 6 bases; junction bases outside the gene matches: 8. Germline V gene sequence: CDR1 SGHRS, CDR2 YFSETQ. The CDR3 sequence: CASSLLQGAQAEAFF. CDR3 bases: TGCGCCAGCAGCTTGCTCCAGGGGGCACAGGCTGAAGCTTTCTTT.

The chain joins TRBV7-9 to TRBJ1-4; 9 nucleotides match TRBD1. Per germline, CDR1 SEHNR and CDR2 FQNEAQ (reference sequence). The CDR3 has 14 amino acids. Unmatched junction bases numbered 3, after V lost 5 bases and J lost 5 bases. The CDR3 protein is CASSDRGGNEKLFF. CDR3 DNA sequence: TGTGCCAGCAGCGACAGGGGGGGGAATGAAAAACTGTTTTTT.

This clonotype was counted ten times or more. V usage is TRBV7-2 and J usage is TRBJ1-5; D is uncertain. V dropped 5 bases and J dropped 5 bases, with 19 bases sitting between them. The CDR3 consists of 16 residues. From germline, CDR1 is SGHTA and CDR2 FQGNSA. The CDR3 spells CASSLTTALRDQPQHF. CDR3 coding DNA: TGTGCCAGCAGCCTTACTACAGCGCTGCGTGATCAGCCCCAGCATTTT.

The CDR3 loop reads CASSPRDIVYGYTF. In DNA form, the CDR3 reads TGTGCCAGCAGCCCCCGGGACATCGTCTATGGCTACACCTTC. The gene calls are TRBV5-6 and TRBJ1-2; possibly TRBD1 for D (6 bases). The V gene's germline CDR1 is SGHDT and CDR2 YYEEEE. This CDR3 is 14 amino acids long. V was trimmed by 4 bases and J by 4 bases, leaving 14 bases between them.

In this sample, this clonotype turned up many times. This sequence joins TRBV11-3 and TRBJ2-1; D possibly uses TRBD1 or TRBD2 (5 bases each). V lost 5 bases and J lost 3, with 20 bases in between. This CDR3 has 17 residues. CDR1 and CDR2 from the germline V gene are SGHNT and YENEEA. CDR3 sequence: CASSPGDRWANYNEQFF. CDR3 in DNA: TGTGCCAGCAGCCCTGGGGACCGGTGGGCCAACTACAATGAGCAGTTCTTC. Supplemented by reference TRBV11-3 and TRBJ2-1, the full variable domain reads EAGVVQSPRYKIIEKKQPVAFWCNPISGHNTLYWYLQNLGQGPELLIRYENEEAVDDSQLPKDRFSAERLKGVDSTLKIQPAELGDSAVYLCASSPGDRWANYNEQFFGPGTRLTVL.

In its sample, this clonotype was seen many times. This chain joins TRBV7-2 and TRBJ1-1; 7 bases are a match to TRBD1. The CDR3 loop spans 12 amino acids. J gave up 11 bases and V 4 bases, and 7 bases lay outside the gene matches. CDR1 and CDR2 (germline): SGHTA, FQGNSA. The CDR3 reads CASSSTDRVAFF. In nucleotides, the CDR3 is TGTGCCAGCAGCTCCACCGACAGGGTTGCTTTCTTT.

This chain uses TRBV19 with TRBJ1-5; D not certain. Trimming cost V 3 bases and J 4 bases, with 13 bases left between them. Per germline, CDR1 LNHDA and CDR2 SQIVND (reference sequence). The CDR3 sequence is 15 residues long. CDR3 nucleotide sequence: TGTGCCAGTAGTATTGTAGGTCCGGGAAATCAGCCCCAGCATTTT. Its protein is CASSIVGPGNQPQHF.

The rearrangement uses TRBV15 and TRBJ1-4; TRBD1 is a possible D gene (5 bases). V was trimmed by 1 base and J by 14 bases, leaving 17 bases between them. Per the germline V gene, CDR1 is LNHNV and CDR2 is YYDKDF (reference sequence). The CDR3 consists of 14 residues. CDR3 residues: CATSRGDPPRGLFF. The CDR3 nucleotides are TGTGCCACCAGCAGAGGAGATCCTCCCCGGGGGCTGTTTTTT.

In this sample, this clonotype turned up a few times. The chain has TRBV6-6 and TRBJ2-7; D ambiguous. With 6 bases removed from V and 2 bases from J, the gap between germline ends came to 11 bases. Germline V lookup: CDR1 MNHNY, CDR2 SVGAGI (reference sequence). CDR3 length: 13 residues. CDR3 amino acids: CASSRTTPYEQYV. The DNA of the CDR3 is TGTGCCAGCAGCCGAACTACGCCCTACGAGCAGTACGTC.